A selection of T cell receptor beta chains follows, all from one sample in a study of T cells in Graves' hyperthyroidism and ophthalmopathy. Each CDR3 protein gets one entry after TCRdb re-called the multiplex PCR reads with MiXCR. The table has about 840,000 distinct CDR3 sequences, about 38% seen once. Sequenced input: blood. The source of these receptors is a young man with Graves' hyperthyroidism. CDR3s include the opening cysteine and the closing phenylalanine or tryptophan. Fields, in order: clone size, D gene, V gene, J gene, CDR3 protein, CDR3 DNA. The D gene is left open where the match is weak. The listing skips clone size in some rows; elsewhere it reads once, few, many or a size class.

-,-,TRBV5-6,TRBJ1-3,CASSFGSGQHSGNTIYF,TGTGCCAGCAGCTTCGGATCGGGACAACACTCTGGAAACACCATATATTTT
many,-,TRBV2,TRBJ2-7,CASKAGPYEQYF,TGTGCCAGCAAGGCAGGGCCCTACGAGCAGTACTTC
-,TRBD1,TRBV7-9,TRBJ2-7,CASSQVPQGDLGEQYF,TGCGCCAGCAGCCAAGTGCCACAGGGGGATCTGGGGGAGCAGTACTTC
-,TRBD1,TRBV7-6,TRBJ2-7,CASGGDRETYEQYF,TGTGCCAGCGGGGGGGACAGGGAGACCTACGAGCAGTACTTC
-,-,TRBV24-1,TRBJ2-2,CATSDSGRYTGELFF,TGTGCCACCAGTGACTCCGGACGGTACACCGGGGAGCTGTTTTTT
many,-,TRBV24-1,TRBJ1-1,CATSDGAEAFF,TGTGCCACCAGTGATGGGGCTGAAGCTTTCTTT
many,-,TRBV5-1,TRBJ2-2,CASSEVTGELFF,TGCGCCAGCAGCGAGGTCACCGGGGAGCTGTTTTTT
-,-,TRBV12-3/TRBV12-4,TRBJ1-4,CASSSGAATNEKLFF,TGTGCCAGCAGTTCCGGGGCCGCAACTAATGAAAAACTGTTTTTT
many,-,TRBV20-1,TRBJ2-5,CSAYSRETQYF,TGCAGTGCTTATAGCCGGGAGACCCAGTACTTC
many,-,TRBV5-1,TRBJ1-2,CASSLAPAGYGYTF,TGCGCCAGCAGCTTGGCCCCGGCCGGCTATGGCTACACCTTC
few,-,TRBV7-6,TRBJ1-4,CASSSSGGFNEKLFF,TGTGCCAGCAGCTCCAGCGGGGGCTTTAATGAAAAACTGTTTTTT
-,-,TRBV5-1,TRBJ2-7,CASSLAGTPPYEQYF,TGTGCCAGCAGCTTGGCCGGGACTCCTCCCTACGAGCAGTACTTC
many,TRBD2,TRBV10-3,TRBJ2-7,CAISELLAGAGEQYF,TGTGCCATCAGTGAGCTACTAGCGGGAGCGGGTGAGCAGTACTTC
-,-,TRBV9,TRBJ2-7,CASSQGSMGGQYF,TGTGCCAGCAGCCAAGGAAGCATGGGGGGGCAGTACTTC
few,-,TRBV5-1,TRBJ1-2,CASSLDGGPNYGYTF,TGCGCCAGCAGCTTGGACGGGGGACCCAACTATGGCTACACCTTC
-,-,TRBV10-3,TRBJ1-1,CAISESDGGVTEAFF,TGTGCCATCAGTGAGTCTGACGGGGGCGTTACTGAAGCTTTCTTT
few,TRBD1,TRBV12-3/TRBV12-4,TRBJ1-5,CASSSDLQGMEPQHF,TGTGCCAGCAGTTCTGATTTACAGGGGATGGAGCCCCAGCATTTT
many,-,TRBV20-1,TRBJ1-5,CSARGGGSRGNQPQHF,TGCAGTGCTAGGGGAGGGGGGAGTAGAGGCAATCAGCCCCAGCATTTT
once,-,TRBV7-9,TRBJ1-4,CASSQVGGGLWEKLFF,TGCGCCAGCAGCCAAGTTGGGGGGGGCCTTTGGGAAAAACTGTTTTTT
many,TRBD1,TRBV19,TRBJ1-6,CASSTAGTGISPLHF,TGTGCCAGTAGTACCGCCGGGACAGGGATATCACCCCTCCACTTT
few,-,TRBV9,TRBJ2-5,CASSVDGYKGETQYF,TGTGCCAGCAGCGTAGACGGTTACAAGGGAGAGACCCAGTACTTC
-,-,TRBV7-2,TRBJ2-7,CASSSRVPYGQYF,TGTGCCAGCAGCTCCCGAGTCCCCTACGGGCAGTACTTC
-,TRBD2,TRBV5-5,TRBJ2-7,CASSPSGGEVVEQYF,TGTGCCAGCAGCCCTTCGGGGGGGGAGGTTGTCGAGCAGTACTTC
few,TRBD1,TRBV20-1,TRBJ2-5,CSARDQRTGGSTQYF,TGCAGTGCTAGAGATCAAAGGACAGGCGGCTCGACCCAGTACTTC
many,-,TRBV7-8,TRBJ1-1,CASRLTGLNTEAFF,TGTGCCAGCAGATTGACAGGCCTGAACACTGAAGCTTTCTTT
many,-,TRBV5-1,TRBJ1-6,CASSLAGGGNSPLHF,TGCGCCAGCAGCTTGGCCGGGGGAGGTAATTCACCCCTCCACTTT
-,-,TRBV6-6,TRBJ2-7,CASRPGSLEQYF,TGTGCCAGCAGACCCGGGAGCCTCGAGCAGTACTTC
few,-,TRBV5-1,TRBJ1-1,CASSLGRERYEAFF,TGCGCCAGCAGCCTTGGGAGGGAGCGGTATGAAGCTTTCTTT
-,-,TRBV15,TRBJ1-5,CATSAQDQPQHF,TGTGCCACCAGCGCACAGGATCAGCCCCAGCATTTT
few,TRBD1,TRBV10-2,TRBJ1-5,CAGSGQGGNQPQHF,TGCGCCGGCAGCGGACAGGGAGGAAATCAGCCCCAGCATTTT